This TCR beta chain comes out of a study of T-cell memory formation after mild COVID-19. MiXCR was run by TCRdb on the 5' RACE reads, yielding one entry per CDR3 protein. The table lists 350,000 to 400,000 distinct CDR3 sequences, around 20% of them singletons. This clonotype occurred a few times. V was shortened by 3 bases and J by 4 bases, with 18 bases between the two germline ends. CDR3 length: 16 amino acids. Germline CDR1 and CDR2: SGDLS and YYNGEE. The sample taken for sequencing was PBMCs or a T cell subset sorted from them (not recorded which). This sequence originates from an adult woman who had mild COVID-19 (a few samples of this study predate the infection). Cell type and time point are not known. The chain links TRBV9 to TRBJ2-3; D might be TRBD2 (6 bases). The DNA of the CDR3 is TGTGCCAGCAGCGGGCATGGTGGGGGGAGCTCAGATACGCAGTATTTT. Translation: CASSGHGGGSSDTQYF.